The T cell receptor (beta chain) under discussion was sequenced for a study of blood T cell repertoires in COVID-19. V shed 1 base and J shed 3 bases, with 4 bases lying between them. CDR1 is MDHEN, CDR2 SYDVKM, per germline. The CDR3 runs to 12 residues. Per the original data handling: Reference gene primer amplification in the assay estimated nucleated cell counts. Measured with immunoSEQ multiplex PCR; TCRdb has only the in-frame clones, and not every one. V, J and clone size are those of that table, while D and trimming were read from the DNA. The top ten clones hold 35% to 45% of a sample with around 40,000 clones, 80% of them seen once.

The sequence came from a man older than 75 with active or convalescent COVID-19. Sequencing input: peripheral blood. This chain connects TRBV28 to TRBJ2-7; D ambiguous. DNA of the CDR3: TGTGCCAGCAGTTTATCCCGCTACGAGCAGTACTTC. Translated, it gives CASSLSRYEQYF.